Included here is one T cell receptor (beta chain) sequence, with context. This record comes from a study of blood T cell dynamics during melanoma immunotherapy. The method was immunoSEQ multiplex PCR; TCRdb's version includes in-frame clones alone and lacks a portion of them. The data show just over 7,000 clones, about 86% seen once. Trimming cost V 5 bases and J 6 bases; bases outside gene matches: 7. The CDR3 totals 13 residues. Germline V gene sequence: CDR1 MDHEN, CDR2 SYDVKM. The time point denotes: pre-treatment baseline. The chain links TRBV28 to TRBJ2-7; 7 bases match TRBD1. The input for sequencing was blood, taken from a patient treated with checkpoint blockade. This clonotype was sampled from a human donor with melanoma. CDR3 residues: CASSDYRGSEQYF. The CDR3, as DNA: TGTGCCAGCAGTGACTACAGGGGTAGCGAGCAGTACTTC.